The sequence of this T cell receptor beta chain was determined in a study of T cell repertoires in cytomegalovirus infection (dated by TCRdb to the late 2010s). Describing the broader study: The peptide stimulations were aimed at well-studied HLA-B-restricted epitopes as well as recently identified HLA-C-restricted CMV epitopes, whose presentation resists viral immunomodulation. The HLA type of each donor mattered for the analysis, because public TCR beta signatures pointed to carriage of CMV infection along with the matching HLA type. What the authors observed across the whole study: The ex vivo response was dominated by HLA-C-restricted CMV-specific TCR beta clonotypes, which also provided the single most frequent clonotype in two of eight donors. In both this cohort and an independent cohort of over 350 donors, the cumulative frequency of public TCR beta family members distinguished carriers of CMV infection plus the relevant HLA type.

TCRdb shows the sequencer as Illumina HiSeq 1500. TCRdb passed the public sequencing reads through fastp at Q25 and MiXCR, retaining productive beta sequences. Each entry is one CDR3 protein sequence, shown with its most common DNA and genes. This sample holds approximately 590,000 distinct CDR3 sequences; roughly 43% were observed only once. The ten largest clones represent 48% of the sample. Turning to this clonotype: The antigen it binds to is not known. No base quality information exists; no much larger clone differs at one position.

What this sample's treatment or condition label stands for: in vitro stimulation with specific CMV peptide epitopes to enrich CMV-specific T cells. The germline ends are 12 bases apart after V is trimmed by 3 bases and J by 3 bases. Taken from cysteine to phenylalanine, the CDR3 has 15 residues. Only CDR3 DNA is held: 45 bases, read in frame from base 1. The TCR sequence derives from a human donor in good health (CMV status not recorded). Some clones in this sample may be carry-over from other donors' samples. Sequencing was performed on cultured PBMCs, taken from culture after CMV antigen stimulation. The chain was built from TRBV12-3 or TRBV12-4 and TRBJ1-3; no D segment can be confidently identified. The encoded CDR3 is CASSFVVGIGNTIYF. The sequenced DNA: TGTGCCAGCAGTTTCGTGGTTGGGATTGGAAACACCATATATTTT.